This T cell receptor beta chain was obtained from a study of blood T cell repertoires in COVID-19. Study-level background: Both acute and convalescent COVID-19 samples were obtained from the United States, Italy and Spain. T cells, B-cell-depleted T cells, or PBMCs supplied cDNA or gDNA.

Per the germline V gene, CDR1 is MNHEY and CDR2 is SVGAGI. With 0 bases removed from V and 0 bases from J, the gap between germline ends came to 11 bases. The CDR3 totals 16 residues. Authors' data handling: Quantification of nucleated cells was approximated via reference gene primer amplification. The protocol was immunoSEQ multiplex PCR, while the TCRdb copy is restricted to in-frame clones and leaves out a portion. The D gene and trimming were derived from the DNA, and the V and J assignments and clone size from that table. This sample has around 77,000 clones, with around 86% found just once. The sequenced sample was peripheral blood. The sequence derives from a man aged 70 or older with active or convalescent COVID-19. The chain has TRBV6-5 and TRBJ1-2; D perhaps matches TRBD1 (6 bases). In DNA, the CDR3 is TGTGCCAGCAGTTACTCGGGGGCCCCTTCTAACTATGGCTACACCTTC. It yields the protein CASSYSGAPSNYGYTF.